The clone carrying this T cell receptor (beta chain) was observed a few times. The sample originates from a study of identical twins. TCRdb re-called the 5' RACE reads with MiXCR, one entry per CDR3 protein. The sample carries about 530,000 distinct CDR3 sequences, about 22% recorded once. Germline loops: CDR1 MGHRA, CDR2 YSYEKL. V was clipped by 4 bases and J by 2 bases; unmatched bases: 10. The CDR3 contains 17 residues. The sample was also reused in another study, on yellow fever vaccine responses in identical twins.

The chain recombines TRBV4-1 with TRBJ2-5; TRBD2 aligns across 10 bases. Specimen: CD4+ T cells sorted from blood. This sequence was found in a woman aged 18-35 years in good health. The CDR3 nucleotides read TGCGCCAGCAGCCGAACCCCTAGCGGGGGCCAACAAGAGACCCAGTACTTC. It codes for CASSRTPSGGQQETQYF.